Following are 10 T cell receptor beta chains from one sample sequenced in a study of beta chain features in type 1 diabetes. General study points: Moderate but significant shortening of TCRB CDR3s was recorded in all four CD4+ subsets from Type 1 diabetes patients.

No antigen has been assigned to these receptors. The study reverse transcribed the entire isolated RNA, so it sequenced expressed TCRB transcripts. Sequencing was performed with immunoSEQ multiplex PCR; in TCRdb, only in-frame clones are kept and a portion is missing. Of about 660,000 clones in the sample, about 14% were seen once. The specimen was naive CD4+ T cells from blood. The receptors were sampled from a man between 18 and 35 years old with type 1 diabetes.

This rearrangement joins TRBV7-8 to TRBJ1-2, with TRBD1 as a possible D gene (6 bases). V was clipped by 3 bases and J by 1 base, with 15 bases between them. Germline assignment: CDR1 SGHVS and CDR2 FQNEAQ. The CDR3 has 16 residues. This CDR3 is CASSFLGRGDNYGYTF. The DNA for the CDR3 is TGTGCCAGCAGCTTTCTGGGCAGGGGCGATAACTATGGCTACACCTTC. Based on the CDR3 plus reference TRBV7-8 and TRBJ1-2, the full variable domain is GAGVSQSPRYKVAKRGQDVALRCDPISGHVSLFWYQQALGQGPEFLTYFQNEAQLDKSGLPSDRFFAERPEGSVSTLKIQRTQQEDSAVYLCASSFLGRGDNYGYTFGSGTRLTVV.

The V call is TRBV27, the J call TRBJ1-5; D may be TRBD1 (5 bases). Trimming cost V 3 bases and J 3 bases, with 6 bases left between them. The CDR3 loop spans 13 amino acids. The germline V gene encodes CDR1 MNHEY and CDR2 SMNVEV (reference sequence). Here the CDR3 DNA reads TGTGCCAGCAGTTTCAGGGACAATCAGCCCCAGCATTTT. It specifies CASSFRDNQPQHF.

This clone was seen only a few times. The chain is built from TRBV25-1 and TRBJ1-6; no firm D call. The CDR3 length is 14 residues. From germline, CDR1 is MGHDK and CDR2 SYGVNS. With 4 bases removed from V and 5 bases from J, the gap between germline ends came to 9 bases. Here the CDR3 DNA reads TGTGCCAGCAGTGGCAGGAGACATAATTCACCCCTCCACTTT. It codes for CASSGRRHNSPLHF. Supplemented by reference TRBV25-1 and TRBJ1-6, the full variable domain reads EADIYQTPRYLVIGTGKKITLECSQTMGHDKMYWYQQDPGMELHLIHYSYGVNSTEKGDLSSESTVSRIRTEHFPLTLESARPSHTSQYLCASSGRRHNSPLHFGNGTRLTVT.

The chain employs TRBV13 and TRBJ2-1; 10 nucleotides agree with TRBD1. The CDR3 loop spans 17 amino acids. Losses at the gene ends were 1 base for V and 9 bases for J; bases not matched to a gene: 12. In germline, CDR1 is PRHDT, CDR2 FYEKMQ (reference sequence). CDR3 region: CASSLESPGQGFSEQFF. The CDR3 DNA reads as TGTGCCAGCAGCTTAGAATCACCGGGACAGGGGTTCTCTGAGCAGTTCTTC.

The chain's CDR3 is CAWSVDQPRQYF. As DNA, the CDR3 is TGTGCCTGGAGTGTTGATCAACCGCGGCAGTACTTC. The V and J genes are TRBV30 and TRBJ2-7; D not resolved. CDR1 GTSNPN and CDR2 SVGIG come from the germline V gene (reference sequence). The CDR3 has 12 residues. The V and J ends lost 0 bases and 9 bases respectively, with 12 bases between them.

This chain uses TRBV19 with TRBJ2-7, with D perhaps matching TRBD1 (5 bases). Germline V gene lookup returns CDR1 LNHDA and CDR2 SQIVND (reference sequence). Trimming left V 3 bases short and J 1 base short, with 13 bases between. The CDR3 length is 15 residues. CDR3 region: CASSIHPRASYEQYF. CDR3 DNA sequence: TGTGCCAGTAGTATCCACCCCAGGGCGTCCTACGAGCAGTACTTC.

V and J are TRBV19 and TRBJ2-5; D is undetermined. Germline CDR1 and CDR2: LNHDA and SQIVND (reference sequence). V lost 5 bases to trimming and J lost 1 base, with 14 bases between them. This CDR3 contains 15 residues. Written as DNA, the CDR3 is TGTGCCAGTAGTGCCATACTGGGTCCCCAAGAGACCCAGTACTTC. Its translation is CASSAILGPQETQYF.

The genes are TRBV5-4 and TRBJ2-3; TRBD2 matches 13 bases. Per germline, CDR1 SGHNT and CDR2 YYREEE (reference sequence). The J segment lost 2 bases and the V segment lost 2 bases, leaving 2 bases of the junction unmatched. The CDR3 contains 16 residues. CDR3 sequence: CASSFGTSGTTDTQYF. CDR3 nucleotide sequence: TGTGCCAGCAGCTTTGGGACTAGCGGGACCACAGATACGCAGTATTTT.

This chain connects TRBV30 to TRBJ2-7; tentatively, D is TRBD2 (8 bases). The CDR3 loop spans 15 amino acids. V lost 2 bases and J 2 bases, leaving 16 bases between the germline ends. CDR1 and CDR2 from the germline V gene are GTSNPN and SVGIG (reference sequence). The CDR3 DNA sequence: TGTGCCTGGAGTCGCGGGGGGACAGCAGCCTACGAGCAGTACTTC. It translates to CAWSRGGTAAYEQYF.

In regard to this clone: A read error may produce the germline difference seen at one junction end. Additional DNA sequences in this sample encode the identical CDR3. The chain combines TRBV7-7 with TRBJ2-3; 11 bases are a match to TRBD2. The CDR3 covers 14 residues. The germline V gene has CDR1 SSHAT and CDR2 FNYEAQ (reference sequence). The CDR3 nucleotides are TGTGCTAGCAGCCCGACTAGCGGGGCAGATACGCAGTATTTT. It is translated as CASSPTSGADTQYF.